This entry is about one T cell receptor (beta chain). Judged by its sample share, this clonotype qualifies as medium-sized (0.01 to 0.1%). Its antigen specificity is not known. No much larger clone exists at a distance of one base, and base qualities are not known. TCRbeta-specific cDNA was reverse-transcribed from approximately 460 ng total RNA using a constant-region primer and ProtoScript II reverse transcriptase. The TCRbeta libraries were prepared through three rounds of nested multiplex PCR following a slightly modified ARM-PCR procedure. Each of the first two PCR rounds ran for roughly 11 cycles and used multiplex TRBV1-TRBV30 forward primers together with a Cbeta reverse primer. A final 25-cycle PCR with Deep VentR polymerase added sample barcodes and Illumina adapters. Before sequencing, amplicons between 200 and 500 bp were purified from gel using a QIAquick gel extraction kit. An Illumina HiSeq 2500 was used to sequence the TCRbeta amplicons with 250-bp paired-end reads. Concerning the study's data processing: Quality trimming of reads was performed with Trimmomatic v0.33, and paired reads were merged with FLASH v1.2.11 so that full CDR3 sequences could be recovered. V, D and J germline segments were assigned to the rearranged TCRbeta sequences by MiGEC v1.2.1b. VDJtools v1.0.0 computed clonotype statistics and Shannon-Wiener diversity indices. To cut down on sampling bias, every analysis after diversity analysis relied on just the 250 most abundant clonotypes from each sample. TCRdb trimmed public reads at Q25 via fastp, called clones via MiXCR and kept in-frame beta chains. All rows with the same CDR3 protein become a single entry with the most common DNA and genes. Here the V and J calls rest on TCRdb's processing, not on the authors' analysis. Across this sample there are tens of thousands of distinct CDR3 sequences, with more than 65% seen only once. Together, the top ten hold approximately 19% of the sample.

Without any cell sorting, total RNA and DNA were co-extracted from around 18-30 mg of bulk tissue using the AllPrep DNA/RNA mini kit. Between November 2015 and 2016, roughly five patients in China with histopathologically diagnosed primary liver carcinoma had surgical resection. Chronic HBV infection was present in the patients, and the patients were treatment-naive at sampling. Five spatially separated regions were sampled from each tumor: the superior, inferior, left-lateral and right-lateral poles, plus the tumor centre. According to histology, viable tumor cells made up more than 75% of every tumor sample. Fresh tumor and adjacent tissue pieces were bisected; one half was stored in RNAlater at -80°C, the other sent for histology. The record originates from a study of tumor-infiltrating lymphocytes in primary liver carcinoma listed by TCRdb under 2017. A note on the overall study: Hepatocellular carcinoma (four) or combined HCC and intrahepatic cholangiocarcinoma (one) was present in the five patients, who were three men and two women aged 30 to 69 years. For each liver tumor, the study sampled five regions along with adjacent normal tissue and blood, and applied TCRbeta repertoire sequencing, expression microarrays and whole-exome sequencing. The five patients had tumors staged T1-T3 N0M0, with maximum diameters ranging from about 4.2 to 11 cm. Agilent mRNA microarray profiling was performed on the approximately 25 tumor region samples to relate TCRbeta repertoire diversity to the local molecular phenotype. Technical replicate repertoires showed high reproducibility, with mean shared-clone rates about 0.86 and correlation coefficients above 0.95. Samples yielded roughly 3.65 to 7.13 million productive TCRbeta reads; read depth did not differ significantly between tissue types. TCRbeta repertoire sequencing covered roughly 35 specimens from 5 patients: roughly 25 tumor regions, 5 adjacent noncancerous liver tissues and 5 peripheral blood samples. Paper-wide results and their limitations: The top 250 clones made up a significantly larger repertoire fraction in tumors than in blood (p = 0.039). Pairs of tumor regions showed greater repertoire overlap (mean roughly 35%) than tumor-adjacent pairs (roughly 17%) or tumor-blood pairs (roughly 15%), which is consistent with antigen-driven expansion. With just 4 to 6 patients in the study, the authors point out that the findings should be validated in a larger study. Only about 8-24% of top clones were present in all five regions of a tumor, suggesting spatial heterogeneity of tumor-infiltrating T cells. Because only the TCR beta chain was sequenced and unpaired alpha chains were not captured, true repertoire diversity is likely underestimated. Comparison of CD4+ and CD8+ T cell repertoires was precluded by the use of bulk unsorted samples.

As encoded in the germline V gene, CDR1 is MNHEY while CDR2 is SVGAGI. From its cysteine to its phenylalanine, the CDR3 spans 15 amino acids. Only the CDR3 DNA stays, 45 bases, in frame from base 1. V lost 2 bases and J lost 3 bases, and the count of bases not matched to a germline gene is 3. The origin of this receptor is a man aged 40-49 years with primary liver carcinoma and hepatitis B virus infection. The chain links TRBV6-5 with TRBJ2-1, with TRBD2 matching 8 junction bases. Sequenced sample: liver tumor tissue from sampling region 1. What the cell subset or site label conveys for this sample: tumor region T1, superior pole. The CDR3 protein sequence reads: CASSYGSGSYNEQFF. The DNA sequence reads TGTGCCAGCAGTTACGGGAGCGGGAGCTACAATGAGCAGTTCTTC.